Below, 7 T cell receptor beta chains from the same sample are listed, as sequenced in a study of blood T cell repertoires in COVID-19. Sequencing used immunoSEQ multiplex PCR; TCRdb keeps in-frame clones, though not all of them. The sample consists of 25,000 or so clones, 90% to 95% of them appearing once. The sample taken for sequencing was peripheral blood. These receptors all come from a woman aged 45-60 years with active COVID-19.

V gene TRBV7-8 combines with J gene TRBJ1-5; TRBD1 aligns across 7 bases. From germline, CDR1 is SGHVS and CDR2 FQNEAQ. The trim removed 5 bases at V and 3 bases at J, leaving 7 bases unmatched. This CDR3 is built from 15 residues. The CDR3 here is CASSPGGYINQPQHF. CDR3 nucleotides: TGTGCCAGCAGCCCAGGGGGTTACATCAATCAGCCCCAGCATTTT.

V gene TRBV18 combines with J gene TRBJ2-5, with a possible D match to TRBD1 (5 bases). This CDR3 contains 13 residues. The germline V gene has CDR1 KGHSH and CDR2 LQKENI. Trimming left V 4 bases short and J 2 bases short, with 8 bases between. The DNA of the CDR3 is TGTGCCAGCTCACGGAACAGGCAAGAGACCCAGTACTTC. Its translation is CASSRNRQETQYF.

This clone was found once. The V call is TRBV3-1 (or the pseudogene TRBV3-2), the J call TRBJ2-2; D is ambiguous. V lost 2 bases and J lost 0, with 7 bases in between. CDR3 size: 15 residues. Germline V gives CDR1 LGHDT, CDR2 YNNKEL (reference sequence). This chain's CDR3 is CASSQMQTNTGELFF. Here the CDR3 DNA reads TGTGCCAGCAGCCAAATGCAGACGAACACCGGGGAGCTGTTTTTT.

The chain links TRBV7-8 to TRBJ2-3; no reliable D call. The CDR3 contains 15 residues. The V gene lost 5 bases and the J gene lost 0 bases, with 12 bases spanning the gap. Per the germline V gene, CDR1 is SGHVS and CDR2 is FQNEAQ. The CDR3: CASSLSLASTDTQYF. Here the CDR3 DNA reads TGTGCCAGCAGCCTATCGTTAGCTAGCACAGATACGCAGTATTTT.

The CDR3 sequence: CASRLAGGRETQYF. For the CDR3, the DNA is TGTGCCAGCAGGCTAGCGGGGGGGAGAGAGACCCAGTACTTC. The genes are TRBV6-5 and TRBJ2-5, with 12 bases identical to TRBD2. The CDR3 runs 14 residues. Germline lookup yields CDR1 MNHEY and CDR2 SVGAGI. J lost 4 bases, V lost 6 bases, and 3 bases had no gene match.

The chain recombines TRBV24-1 with TRBJ2-7, with a weak D call TRBD1 (6 bases). The length of the CDR3 is 17 residues. The V gene's germline CDR1 is KGHDR and CDR2 SFDVKD. Trimming stripped 0 bases from V and 3 bases from J, with 17 bases between. CDR3 coding DNA: TGTGCCACCAGTGATTTGAGGGACAAATCGCAAGACTACGAGCAGTACGTC. Its protein product is CATSDLRDKSQDYEQYV.

The chain links TRBV24-1 to TRBJ2-1; 8 bases match TRBD2. Germline V gene data show CDR1 as KGHDR and CDR2 as SFDVKD. Trimming removed 10 bases from V and 7 bases from J; junction bases left unmatched: 11. This CDR3 comprises 14 residues. The CDR3 sequence is CATEGRGALNEQFF. Written as DNA, the CDR3 is TGTGCCACGGAGGGGCGGGGGGCCCTTAATGAGCAGTTCTTC.